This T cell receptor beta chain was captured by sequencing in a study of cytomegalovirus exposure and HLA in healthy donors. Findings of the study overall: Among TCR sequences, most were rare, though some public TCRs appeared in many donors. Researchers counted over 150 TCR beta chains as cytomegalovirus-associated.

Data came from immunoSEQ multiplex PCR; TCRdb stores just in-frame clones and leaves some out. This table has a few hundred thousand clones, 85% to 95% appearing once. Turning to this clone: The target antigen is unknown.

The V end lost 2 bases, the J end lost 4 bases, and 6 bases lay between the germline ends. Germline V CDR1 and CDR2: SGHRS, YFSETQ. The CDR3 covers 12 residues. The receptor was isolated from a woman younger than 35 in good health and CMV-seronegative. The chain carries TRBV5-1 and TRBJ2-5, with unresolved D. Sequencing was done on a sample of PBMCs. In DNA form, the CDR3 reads TGCGCCAGCAGCTTCCTCCGAGAGACCCAGTACTTC. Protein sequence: CASSFLRETQYF.